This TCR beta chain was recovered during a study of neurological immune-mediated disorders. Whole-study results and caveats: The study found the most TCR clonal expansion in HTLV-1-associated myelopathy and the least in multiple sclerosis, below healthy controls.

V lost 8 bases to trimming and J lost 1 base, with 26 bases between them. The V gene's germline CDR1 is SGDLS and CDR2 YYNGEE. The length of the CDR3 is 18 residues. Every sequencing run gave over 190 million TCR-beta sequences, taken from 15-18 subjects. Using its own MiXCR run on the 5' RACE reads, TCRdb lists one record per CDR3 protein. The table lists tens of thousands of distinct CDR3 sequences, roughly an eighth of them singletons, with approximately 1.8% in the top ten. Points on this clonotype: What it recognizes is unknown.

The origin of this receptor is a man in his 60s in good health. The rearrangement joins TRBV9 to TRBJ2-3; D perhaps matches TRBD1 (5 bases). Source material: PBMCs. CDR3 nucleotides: TGTGCCAGTAGCATAGCTCCCGCAGGGCTCCCGGGCACAGATACGCAGTATTTT. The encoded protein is CASSIAPAGLPGTDTQYF.